This TCR beta chain was identified during a study of T cell changes during pregnancy in multiple sclerosis. Trimming removed 1 base at V and 8 bases at J, with 13 bases between. Germline CDR1 SGHNT, CDR2 YYREEE (reference sequence). This CDR3 has 14 residues. Assay: immunoSEQ multiplex PCR; the TCRdb copy retains only in-frame clones and omits some. The table lists roughly 46,000 clones, about 93% of them singletons. The TCR sequence derives from a female donor with multiple sclerosis, enrolled in a pregnancy study. The material sequenced was CD8+ T cells from peripheral blood mononuclear cells, taken after pregnancy. The chain employs TRBV5-4 and TRBJ2-1, with D perhaps TRBD2 (5 bases). CDR3 region: CASSLRTGLDEQFF. CDR3 DNA: TGTGCCAGCAGCTTGAGGACGGGGTTGGATGAGCAGTTCTTC.